This TCR beta chain comes out of a study of blood T cell repertoires in COVID-19 (dated by TCRdb to 2018 to 2021). Broadly, across the study: The collaborator samples originated in the United States, Italy and Spain and spanned the acute and convalescent phases of COVID-19. The dataset comprised deeply sampled blood TCRbeta repertoires from subjects exposed to, actively infected with, or recovered from COVID-19. The samples were drawn from the first 160 participants of the ongoing ImmuneRACE study and from over 950 subjects provided by 6 global collaborators. A de-identified subject ID, COVID-19 status, age in years and sex were almost always included in the sample metadata. The prospective study material was composed of cDNA or gDNA derived from T cells, B-cell-depleted T cells, or PBMCs. The repertoires were released in a freely available public database intended as a resource for research on the immune response to SARS-CoV-2. Where available, HLA class I and class II types were obtained from metadata supplied by the sample provider rather than from assay-based typing.

TCRbeta CDR3 regions were amplified from genomic DNA by means of the immunoSEQ Assay, a bias-controlled multiplex PCR. For the original study's pipeline: The number of nucleated cells in each sample was estimated by amplification of reference gene primers within the assay. To quantify the absolute abundance of each unique TCRbeta CDR3 rearrangement, sequence reads were collapsed and filtered. For each sample, productive Simpson clonality was calculated as the square root of Simpson's diversity index over productive rearrangements. What TCRdb holds here is the immuneACCESS table cut down to in-frame rearrangements. Part of the clones is not present; checked against another copy, under half of the missing clones reflect an unresolved V gene, and the others are unexplained. The V and J calls and the clone size are those of that table, but D and trimming were determined from the DNA. This sample is represented by some 50,000 clones; around 86% of them were singletons. The leading ten clones occupy approximately 5% of the sample.

Summary of the overall study and its limitations: How much clinical and demographic metadata was included differed by source and by participant, and the metadata was provided uncurated.

With respect to this clone: The clone's antigen remains unknown. No base quality values were provided; no much bigger clone lies one nucleotide off.

Each collaborating institution followed its own protocols to collect whole blood in K2EDTA tubes. For TCRbeta analysis, collaborators shipped samples in one of three forms: frozen whole blood, isolated PBMCs, or DNA extracted from either of those sample types. V and J lose 4 bases and 5 bases, and a span of 14 bases separates them. CDR1 MDHEN and CDR2 SYDVKM were looked up in the germline V gene. Spanning cysteine to phenylalanine, the CDR3 consists of 15 amino acids. The only DNA kept is the CDR3, 45 bases in frame from the first base. The sequencing input was peripheral blood. Recombination joined TRBV28 with TRBJ2-2; tentative D gene TRBD2, with 5 bases matching. The origin of this receptor is a human donor in a cohort sampled during active COVID-19. The CDR3 corresponds to CASSSSLVRTGELFF. The DNA sequence follows: TGTGCCAGCAGTTCCTCACTAGTGCGAACCGGGGAGCTGTTTTTT.